The next 26 T cell receptor beta chains were all read from a single sample in a study of OX40 agonist ivuxolimab in advanced cancers. Libraries came from the immunoSEQ multiplex PCR assay. TCRdb holds this immuneACCESS table with in-frame rearrangements only. Some clones are missing; in checked studies, unresolved V genes explain under half, and the rest has no known cause. This sample lists fewer than 85,000 clones; roughly 84% were detected once. Of the sample, 6.2% is held by the ten largest clones. This sample comprised CD4+ or CD8+ T cells sorted from blood, obtained in a trial of the OX40 agonist ivuxolimab. These receptors originate from an adult with an advanced solid tumor such as melanoma, head and neck, liver or kidney cancer.

The gene calls are TRBV29-1 and TRBJ1-1; D may be TRBD1 (5 bases). The CDR3 consists of 14 residues. Trimming stripped 5 bases from V and 4 bases from J, with 17 bases between. Germline loops: CDR1 SQVTM, CDR2 ANQGSEA. Here the CDR3 reads CSVKRGRQITEAFF. CDR3 sequence (DNA): TGCAGCGTTAAGCGGGGTCGACAGATCACTGAAGCTTTCTTT.

The chain couples TRBV5-1 to TRBJ2-2; 7 positions match TRBD1. Germline loops: CDR1 SGHRS, CDR2 YFSETQ. The CDR3 loop spans 14 amino acids. The V segment lost 4 bases and the J segment 4 bases; nucleotides outside the gene matches: 4. The CDR3 DNA is TGCGCCAGCAGCCAGACAGGGCGCACCGGGGAGCTGTTTTTT. Residues: CASSQTGRTGELFF.

The chain joins TRBV28 to TRBJ1-1; 7 bases align to TRBD1. CDR3 length: 12 amino acids. Germline V lookup: CDR1 MDHEN, CDR2 SYDVKM. The V and J ends lost 7 bases and 9 bases, in that order; junction bases with no gene match: 8. The CDR3 region is CASTVGQDQAFF. CDR3 in DNA: TGTGCCAGCACCGTCGGACAGGACCAAGCTTTCTTT.

The chain employs TRBV7-3 and TRBJ1-6, with a possible D match to TRBD1 (5 bases). There are 14 residues in the CDR3. CDR1 and CDR2 (germline): SGHTA, FQGTGA. The V and J ends lost 3 bases and 5 bases respectively, with 8 bases between them. The CDR3 loop is CASSLGGNNSPLHF. The CDR3 DNA follows: TGTGCCAGCAGCTTGGGGGGGAATAATTCACCCCTCCACTTT.

The chain uses TRBV19 and TRBJ2-3; no reliable D call. V shed 5 bases and J shed 2 bases, with 11 bases lying between them. CDR1 is LNHDA and CDR2 is SQIVND in the germline V gene (reference sequence). This CDR3 has 14 amino acids. The CDR3 sequence is CASSFGAFTDTQYF. The CDR3 bases are TGTGCCAGTAGTTTCGGCGCGTTCACAGATACGCAGTATTTT.

This chain links TRBV14 with TRBJ2-1; 8 bases map to TRBD1. This CDR3 contains 15 residues. The V segment lost 5 bases and the J segment 6 bases; nucleotides outside the gene matches: 9. Germline values: CDR1 SGHDN, CDR2 FVKESK. The CDR3 DNA follows: TGTGCCAGCAGCTCGCGGGACAGGATAATCAATGAGCAGTTCTTC. Its translation: CASSSRDRIINEQFF. Full variable domain (missing parts from reference TRBV14 and TRBJ2-1): EAGVTQFPSHSVIEKGQTVTLRCDPISGHDNLYWYRRVMGKEIKFLLHFVKESKQDESGMPNNRFLAERTGGTYSTLKVQPAELEDSGVYFCASSSRDRIINEQFFGPGTRLTVL.

This clone appeared once. V is TRBV6-4 and J is TRBJ1-1, with 8 bases identical to TRBD1. The ends lost 6 bases at V and 4 bases at J; junction bases unmatched: 4. This CDR3 comprises 13 residues. Per germline, CDR1 MRHNA and CDR2 SNTAGT. CDR3 sequence (DNA): TGTGCCAGCAGCTCGACAGGGGCCACTGAAGCTTTCTTT. Translation gives CASSSTGATEAFF.

This sequence joins TRBV5-5 and TRBJ2-1, with 14 bases fitting TRBD2. Germline loops: CDR1 SGHKS, CDR2 YYEKEE (reference sequence). CDR3 length: 15 amino acids. V gave up 4 bases and J gave up 9 bases; unmatched junction bases: 6. The CDR3 is CASSLTSGGAGEQFF. The CDR3 region has the DNA TGTGCCAGCAGCCTGACTAGCGGGGGGGCAGGTGAGCAGTTCTTC. Complete variable domain (other parts from reference TRBV5-5 and TRBJ2-1): DAGVTQSPTHLIKTRGQQVTLRCSPISGHKSVSWYQQVLGQGPQFIFQYYEKEERGRGNFPDRFSARQFPNYSSELNVNALLLGDSALYLCASSLTSGGAGEQFFGPGTRLTVL.

The V call is TRBV7-2, the J call TRBJ1-2; 8 bases align to TRBD1. Germline CDR1 reads SGHTA; CDR2 reads FQGNSA. Trimming at V came to 7 bases and at J to 2 bases, leaving 6 bases not matched to a gene. This CDR3 region has 14 residues. CDR3 region: CASKRTGTNYGYTF. DNA for the CDR3: TGTGCCAGCAAAAGGACAGGGACCAACTATGGCTACACCTTC.

The chain joins TRBV5-4 to TRBJ2-7; tentatively, D is TRBD1 (6 bases). Trimming took 2 bases from V and 3 from J, leaving 9 bases between them. Germline V lookup: CDR1 SGHNT, CDR2 YYREEE (reference sequence). The CDR3 runs 13 residues. In DNA form, the CDR3 reads TGTGCCAGCAGCTTCTCAGGGGTCTACGAGCAGTACTTC. Protein sequence: CASSFSGVYEQYF.

The CDR3 region is CASSLLSVPLAKNIQYF. DNA of the CDR3: TGTGCCAGCAGTTTATTATCAGTACCCCTAGCCAAAAACATTCAGTACTTC. The V call is TRBV28, the J call TRBJ2-4; D ambiguous. Germline lookup yields CDR1 MDHEN and CDR2 SYDVKM. The CDR3 length is 17 residues. Trimming removed 1 base from V and 0 bases from J, with 13 bases in between.

This clone was found a few times. The rearrangement links TRBV9 to TRBJ2-3; D call uncertain. The CDR3 totals 14 residues. V dropped 3 bases and J dropped 4 bases, with 12 bases sitting between them. Germline CDR1 SGDLS, CDR2 YYNGEE. This CDR3 reads CASSANSLPDTQYF. CDR3 DNA sequence: TGTGCCAGCAGCGCCAACTCACTCCCAGATACGCAGTATTTT.

V usage is TRBV5-4 and J usage is TRBJ2-5, with 9 bases that match TRBD2. The CDR3 is made up of 19 amino acids. Germline assignment: CDR1 SGHNT and CDR2 YYREEE (reference sequence). The trim removed 0 bases at V and 2 bases at J, leaving 14 bases unmatched. The CDR3 coding sequence is TGTGCCAGCAGCTTGGTGGGGCGGCGGGGGGGCCCGCGGCAAGAGACCCAGTACTTC. Residues: CASSLVGRRGGPRQETQYF. Based on the CDR3 plus reference TRBV5-4 and TRBJ2-5, the full variable domain is ETGVTQSPTHLIKTRGQQVTLRCSSQSGHNTVSWYQQALGQGPQFIFQYYREEENGRGNFPPRFSGLQFPNYSSELNVNALELDDSALYLCASSLVGRRGGPRQETQYFGPGTRLLVL.

This rearrangement joins TRBV9 to TRBJ1-1; possibly TRBD1 for D (5 bases). The CDR3 loop spans 16 amino acids. V was clipped by 4 bases and J by 2 bases, with 18 bases between them. CDR1 SGDLS and CDR2 YYNGEE come from the germline V gene. The CDR3 DNA reads TGTGCCAGCAGCCGGCGTCCCGGGGGTGATAACACTGAAGCTTTCTTT. Its translation is CASSRRPGGDNTEAFF.

The J gene is TRBJ1-1, the V gene TRBV6-4; D not certain. There are 13 residues in the CDR3. In germline, CDR1 is MRHNA, CDR2 SNTAGT. The V and J ends lost 5 bases and 0 bases respectively, with 7 bases between them. The chain's CDR3 is CASSSELNTEAFF. DNA of the CDR3: TGTGCCAGCAGTTCTGAATTGAACACTGAAGCTTTCTTT.

The rearrangement uses TRBV7-2 and TRBJ1-1; D not resolved. From germline, CDR1 is SGHTA and CDR2 FQGNSA. The V and J ends lost 7 bases and 8 bases respectively, with 14 bases between them. CDR3 size: 12 residues. The CDR3 coding sequence is TGTGCCAGCATCTCCGGGCGGGCCGAAGCTTTCTTT. Its translation is CASISGRAEAFF.

This chain uses TRBV5-8 with TRBJ2-7, with 9 bases that match TRBD1. The CDR3 is 15 amino acids. The germline V gene encodes CDR1 SGHTS and CDR2 YDEGEE. Germline trimming cut 1 base from V and 2 bases from J; bases unmatched to any gene: 4. The CDR3 region is CASSLMDRGTYEQYF. CDR3 bases: TGTGCCAGCAGCTTGATGGACAGGGGAACCTACGAGCAGTACTTC.

The chain uses TRBV5-1 and TRBJ2-5; 10 bases map to TRBD2. V trimming: 6 bases; J trimming: 5 bases; junction bases outside the gene matches: 16. Germline V gene data show CDR1 as SGHRS and CDR2 as YFSETQ. The CDR3 consists of 17 residues. CDR3 in DNA: TGCGCCAGCACAGGACAGCTATCTAGCGGGAGTGGGGAGACCCAGTACTTC. This sequence encodes CASTGQLSSGSGETQYF. The full variable domain, in which reference TRBV5-1 and TRBJ2-5 provide the parts outside the CDR3, is KAGVTQTPRYLIKTRGQQVTLSCSPISGHRSVSWYQQTPGQGLQFLFEYFSETQRNKGNFPGRFSGRQFSNSRSEMNVSTLELGDSALYLCASTGQLSSGSGETQYFGPGTRLLVL.

V is TRBV5-1 and J is TRBJ1-4; D possibly corresponds to TRBD1 (6 bases). Trimming shortened V by 3 bases and J by 1 base, and 7 bases separated the two germline ends. Germline-derived CDR1 and CDR2 are SGHRS and YFSETQ. This CDR3 is built from 14 residues. CDR3 residues: CASSYRETNEKLFF. In DNA, the CDR3 is TGCGCCAGCAGCTACAGGGAAACTAATGAAAAACTGTTTTTT. The entire variable domain, with the rest obtained from reference TRBV5-1 and TRBJ1-4, is as follows: KAGVTQTPRYLIKTRGQQVTLSCSPISGHRSVSWYQQTPGQGLQFLFEYFSETQRNKGNFPGRFSGRQFSNSRSEMNVSTLELGDSALYLCASSYRETNEKLFFGSGTQLSVL.

The chain employs TRBV30 and TRBJ1-3; 9 positions agree with TRBD1. The junction had 7 bases not matched to a gene; V was cut back by 3 bases and J by 4 bases. Germline V gives CDR1 GTSNPN, CDR2 SVGIG (reference sequence). The CDR3 has 15 residues. The CDR3 loop is CAWRPRDRAGNTIYF. The CDR3 nucleotides are TGTGCCTGGAGGCCCCGGGACAGGGCCGGAAACACCATATATTTT.

This clone was counted only a few times. The V call is TRBV21-1, the J call TRBJ1-2; the table's D call, TRBD1, has no DNA check behind it. TRBV21-1 counts as a pseudogene. The CDR3 consists of 13 residues. For the CDR3, the DNA is TGTGCCAGCAGCACCAGGACAGGGTCGGGCTACACCTTC. This encodes CASSTRTGSGYTF.

V is TRBV28 and J is TRBJ2-3; D could derive from TRBD1 or TRBD2 (7 bases each). The CDR3 totals 12 residues. The germline gives CDR1 MDHEN, CDR2 SYDVKM. Trimming took 6 bases from V and 10 from J, leaving 14 bases between them. The CDR3 protein is CASRNPGGAQYF. The CDR3 bases are TGTGCCAGCAGAAATCCAGGGGGGGCGCAGTATTTT.

J is TRBJ2-7 and V is TRBV28; D might be TRBD2 (6 bases). V lost 5 bases, J lost 1 base, and 24 bases lay in between. The CDR3 consists of 18 residues. Germline CDR1 MDHEN, CDR2 SYDVKM. CDR3 region: CASSLLWLRGDGSYEQYF. CDR3 DNA: TGTGCCAGCAGTCTCCTTTGGCTACGCGGGGATGGTTCCTACGAGCAGTACTTC.

This chain links TRBV5-1 with TRBJ1-4; perhaps TRBD1 as D (6 bases). This CDR3 spans 16 amino acids. V lost 3 bases to trimming and J lost 0 bases, with 12 bases between them. The germline gives CDR1 SGHRS, CDR2 YFSETQ. CDR3 amino acids: CASSSSGGATNEKLFF. DNA for the CDR3: TGCGCCAGCAGCTCGTCGGGGGGCGCAACTAATGAAAAACTGTTTTTT.

On this clone itself: The same CDR3 is also encoded by other DNA sequences in this sample. The rearrangement joins TRBV7-2 to TRBJ2-7; no reliable D call. Germline V gene lookup returns CDR1 SGHTA and CDR2 FQGNSA. V was trimmed by 1 base and J by 4 bases, leaving 2 bases between them. This CDR3 region has 11 residues. In DNA form, the CDR3 reads TGTGCCAGCAGCTTAGTTTACGAGCAGTACTTC. As protein: CASSLVYEQYF.

V is TRBV5-4 and J is TRBJ2-5; 7 nucleotides line up with TRBD1. Trimming removed 2 bases from V and 2 bases from J; junction bases left unmatched: 3. The CDR3 is made up of 14 amino acids. Germline loops: CDR1 SGHNT, CDR2 YYREEE (reference sequence). This CDR3 reads CASSFTRGQETQYF. The CDR3 nucleotides are TGTGCCAGCAGCTTCACCAGGGGGCAAGAGACCCAGTACTTC.